This T cell receptor beta chain came from a study of blood T cells in healthy people across ages. The second PCR ran about 6 to 12 cycles with a sample-barcoded 5' primer and J-beta primers. TCRdb fed the 5' RACE reads into MiXCR, producing one record per CDR3 protein. The table has more than 550,000 distinct CDR3 sequences, 22% seen once. As regards this clonotype: What it binds is not known.

Individuals who donated were healthy Caucasians from Russia aged roughly 6 to 90. The authors isolated at least 6.5 million PBMCs per sample. The CDR3 runs to 15 residues. V dropped 0 bases and J dropped 5 bases, with 12 bases sitting between them. CDR1 is SGHRS, CDR2 YFSETQ, per germline. Study observations and caveats: With donor CMV status unknown, expanded clonotype changes were possibly confounded. Higher diversity, along with more naive CD4+ cells, distinguished long-lived donors from aged donors.

The sample was blood. The sequence was collected from a man aged 70 or older in good health. The chain couples TRBV5-1 to TRBJ1-5; tentative D call: TRBD1 (5 bases). CDR3 sequence: CASSLDGARHQPQHF. CDR3 nucleotides: TGCGCCAGCAGCTTGGATGGGGCCCGGCATCAGCCCCAGCATTTT. Combining the CDR3 with reference TRBV5-1 and TRBJ1-5 gives the whole variable domain KAGVTQTPRYLIKTRGQQVTLSCSPISGHRSVSWYQQTPGQGLQFLFEYFSETQRNKGNFPGRFSGRQFSNSRSEMNVSTLELGDSALYLCASSLDGARHQPQHFGDGTRLSIL.